The 22 T cell receptor beta chains below all came from one sample that was sequenced in a study of PD-L1 blockade in urothelial cancer. Method: immunoSEQ multiplex PCR; TCRdb's copy keeps in-frame clones and lacks some. This sample has around 30,000 clones, with roughly 76% found just once. The sample here was PBMCs, taken around atezolizumab (anti-PD-L1) treatment. All receptors derive from a man aged 50-59 years with urothelial cancer.

The rearrangement joins TRBV7-9 to TRBJ2-7; 7 bases line up with TRBD2. This CDR3 contains 14 residues. The trim removed 4 bases at V and 1 base at J, leaving 4 bases unmatched. The germline gives CDR1 SEHNR, CDR2 FQNEAQ (reference sequence). The CDR3 DNA follows: TGTGCCAGCAGCTCTAGCGGTCTTTCCTACGAGCAGTACGTC. Protein: CASSSSGLSYEQYV.

The chain recombines TRBV16 with TRBJ1-2; 8 nucleotides line up with TRBD1. Germline CDR1 KGHSY, CDR2 FQNENV. V trimming: 3 bases; J trimming: 6 bases; junction bases outside the gene matches: 6. The CDR3 is made up of 14 amino acids. DNA for the CDR3: TGTGCCAGCAGCCAGGACAGGGAGCGTCATGGCTACACCTTC. Translated: CASSQDRERHGYTF.

V gene TRBV2 combines with J gene TRBJ2-1; TRBD2 aligns across 10 bases. The CDR3 sequence is 14 residues long. Germline CDR1 SNHLY, CDR2 FYNNEI. Trimming removed 6 bases from V and 13 bases from J; junction bases left unmatched: 12. This CDR3 reads CASSTKISSGGQFF. The DNA of the CDR3 is TGTGCCAGCAGCACTAAGATTTCTAGCGGGGGACAGTTCTTC.

V and J are TRBV5-8 and TRBJ1-1; tentative D call: TRBD1 (5 bases). Germline loops: CDR1 SGHTS, CDR2 YDEGEE. V lost 0 bases and J 4 bases, leaving 10 bases between the germline ends. The CDR3 is 14 amino acids. CDR3 in amino acids: CASSLVGVATEAFF. CDR3 DNA sequence: TGTGCCAGCAGCTTGGTAGGGGTTGCCACTGAAGCTTTCTTT.

The chain links TRBV7-6 to TRBJ1-2; TRBD1 agrees at 9 bases. This CDR3 contains 14 residues. Germline trimming cut 5 bases from V and 6 bases from J; bases unmatched to any gene: 7. CDR1 SGHVS and CDR2 FNYEAQ come from the germline V gene. CDR3 bases: TGTGCCAGCAGCCAGGGACAGGGTGGCCATGGCTACACCTTC. Translation: CASSQGQGGHGYTF.

This chain uses TRBV10-3 with TRBJ1-5, with D possibly being TRBD1 (5 bases). V was trimmed by 2 bases and J by 2 bases, leaving 13 bases between them. This CDR3 is 16 amino acids long. Germline loops: CDR1 ENHRY, CDR2 SYGVKD. CDR3 sequence (DNA): TGTGCCATCAGTGAGGGGGGGGGAACGGGCAATCAGCCCCAGCATTTT. This encodes CAISEGGGTGNQPQHF.

This chain uses TRBV19 with TRBJ2-1; D possibly corresponds to TRBD2 (6 bases). Germline V gene data show CDR1 as LNHDA and CDR2 as SQIVND (reference sequence). There are 18 residues in the CDR3. Trimming took off 0 bases at V and 7 bases at J, with 22 bases between the two ends. This chain's CDR3 is CASSIDPPAGTRRNEQFF. Here the CDR3 DNA reads TGTGCCAGTAGTATAGATCCCCCTGCGGGGACCCGCAGGAATGAGCAGTTCTTC.

This chain uses TRBV9 with TRBJ1-1, with TRBD1 matching over 8 bases. This CDR3 contains 15 residues. J gave up 3 bases and V 4 bases, and 8 bases lay outside the gene matches. Germline CDR1 reads SGDLS; CDR2 reads YYNGEE. The CDR3 region has the DNA TGTGCCAGCAGCTTAAATCAGGGGGCGTACACTGAAGCTTTCTTT. Amino acids: CASSLNQGAYTEAFF.

The rearrangement joins TRBV19 to TRBJ1-1; D is unclear. This CDR3 spans 11 amino acids. V was clipped by 3 bases and J by 11 bases, with 10 bases between them. The germline gives CDR1 LNHDA, CDR2 SQIVND (reference sequence). The CDR3 protein is CASSIRVSAFF. The CDR3 DNA reads as TGTGCCAGTAGTATCCGGGTATCGGCTTTCTTT.

This rearrangement joins TRBV4-1 to TRBJ2-7, with TRBD2 identical over 13 bases. Unmatched junction bases numbered 3, after V lost 3 bases and J lost 4 bases. CDR3 length: 15 amino acids. Germline CDR1 MGHRA, CDR2 YSYEKL. The CDR3 here is CASSHPTSGRYEQYF. The CDR3 nucleotides are TGCGCCAGCAGCCACCCGACTAGCGGGAGGTACGAGCAGTACTTC.

This chain links TRBV7-6 with TRBJ2-3; 12 bases agree with TRBD2. Germline lookup yields CDR1 SGHVS and CDR2 FNYEAQ. The V gene end was trimmed by 5 bases and the J gene end by 0 bases; junction bases not matched to a gene: 6. The CDR3 loop spans 17 amino acids. CDR3 in DNA: TGTGCCAGCAGCCGAAATCTAGCGGGAGGGAGCACAGATACGCAGTATTTT. Protein: CASSRNLAGGSTDTQYF.

This clone occurred a few times. This chain's CDR3 is CASSLETRGDTQYF. DNA of the CDR3: TGCGCCAGCAGCTTGGAAACCCGAGGGGATACGCAGTATTTT. V is TRBV5-1 and J is TRBJ2-3; D is possibly TRBD2 (5 bases). This CDR3 spans 14 amino acids. V was trimmed by 0 bases and J by 6 bases, leaving 11 bases between them. Per the germline V gene, CDR1 is SGHRS and CDR2 is YFSETQ.

This clone was recorded a few times. The chain recombines TRBV2 with TRBJ2-1, with 7 bases aligning to TRBD2. V was pared by 5 bases and J by 12 bases, with 19 bases of the junction left unmatched. The CDR3 has 16 amino acids. Germline CDR1 is SNHLY and CDR2 is FYNNEI. The CDR3 sequence: CASSRHPAGSGSGQFF. CDR3 nucleotides: TGTGCCAGCAGTCGTCATCCAGCGGGGAGTGGTTCAGGGCAGTTCTTC.

V and J are TRBV6-5 and TRBJ2-7; D possibly corresponds to TRBD2 (6 bases). Trimming removed 8 bases at V and 3 bases at J, with 14 bases between. There are 13 residues in the CDR3. Per germline, CDR1 MNHEY and CDR2 SVGAGI. CDR3 residues: CASYNTGGYEQYF. DNA of the CDR3: TGTGCCAGCTATAATACCGGGGGCTACGAGCAGTACTTC.

V gene TRBV25-1 combines with J gene TRBJ1-1; weak D call: TRBD1 (5 bases). Trimming cost V 4 bases and J 4 bases, with 7 bases left between them. The CDR3 has 12 residues. Per the germline V gene, CDR1 is MGHDK and CDR2 is SYGVNS. The CDR3 nucleotides are TGTGCCAGCAGTGGGGGGGGCACTGAAGCTTTCTTT. It codes for CASSGGGTEAFF.

The V gene is TRBV30, the J gene TRBJ2-7, with 9 bases matching TRBD1. CDR3 length equals 12 residues. Germline V lookup: CDR1 GTSNPN, CDR2 SVGIG (reference sequence). Losses at the gene ends were 3 bases for V and 3 bases for J; bases not matched to a gene: 0. The CDR3 region has the DNA TGTGCCTGGAGGACAGGGGGCTACGAGCAGTACTTC. Translated, it gives CAWRTGGYEQYF.

V is TRBV2 and J is TRBJ1-3, with a possible D match to TRBD1 (6 bases). The CDR3 sequence is 14 residues long. Germline assignment: CDR1 SNHLY and CDR2 FYNNEI. The ends were cut back, 6 bases at V and 2 bases at J, with 11 bases in the middle. The CDR3 coding sequence is TGTGCCAGCAGAGGGACATCCGCTGGAAACACCATATATTTT. As protein: CASRGTSAGNTIYF.

The CDR3 nucleotides read TGTGCCAGCTCACCACAATCTCAGGGGGCAGGCAATGAGCAGTTCTTC. It encodes CASSPQSQGAGNEQFF. This sequence joins TRBV18 and TRBJ2-1; 8 positions match TRBD1. Germline V lookup: CDR1 KGHSH, CDR2 LQKENI. Trimming at V came to 1 base and at J to 6 bases, leaving 8 bases not matched to a gene. The CDR3 runs 16 residues. Full variable domain (remainder filled in from reference TRBV18 and TRBJ2-1): NAGVMQNPRHLVRRRGQEARLRCSPMKGHSHVYWYRQLPEEGLKFMVYLQKENIIDESGMPKERFSAEFPKEGPSILRIQQVVRGDSAAYFCASSPQSQGAGNEQFFGPGTRLTVL.

This rearrangement joins TRBV19 to TRBJ1-1; D is unresolved. There are 15 residues in the CDR3. Per the germline V gene, CDR1 is LNHDA and CDR2 is SQIVND (reference sequence). Trimming removed 3 bases at V and 2 bases at J, with 13 bases between. The CDR3 is CASSIGGTTNTEAFF. The CDR3 DNA is TGTGCCAGTAGTATTGGTGGCACCACAAACACTGAAGCTTTCTTT.

The V gene is TRBV5-1, the J gene TRBJ2-1, with 13 bases fitting TRBD2. Looked up from germline, CDR1 is SGHRS and CDR2 is YFSETQ. There are 15 residues in the CDR3. Unmatched junction bases numbered 2, after V lost 2 bases and J lost 6 bases. The CDR3 bases are TGCGCCAGCAGCTTAACTAGCGGGGGGGCCAATGAGCAGTTCTTC. It encodes CASSLTSGGANEQFF.

The chain has TRBV29-1 and TRBJ2-3, with D unclear. The CDR3 is 11 residues long. The V and J ends lost 5 bases and 3 bases respectively, with 6 bases between them. Per germline, CDR1 SQVTM and CDR2 ANQGSEA. The CDR3 coding sequence is TGCAGCGTTCAGGTTACAGATACGCAGTATTTT. Translation: CSVQVTDTQYF.

The V and J genes are TRBV5-1 and TRBJ1-1, with D maybe TRBD1 (5 bases). Deletions cut 0 bases from V and 6 bases from J, with 15 bases between. The CDR3 totals 15 residues. Germline loops: CDR1 SGHRS, CDR2 YFSETQ. CDR3 sequence reads: CASSLEGGGHSEAFF. The CDR3 DNA reads as TGCGCCAGCAGCTTGGAGGGCGGCGGACACTCTGAAGCTTTCTTT.